The rows below give T cell receptor beta chains drawn from one sample of a study of shared clonotypes between healthy human individuals. The repertoire was sequenced with immunoSEQ multiplex PCR; TCRdb's copy has only in-frame clones and lacks some. The sample holds some 2.4 million clones; 93% are singletons and the top ten take 0.36%. The source material was naive CD4+ T cells from PBMCs. The source of these receptors is a man aged 18 to 30 in good health. Some clones in this sample may be carry-over from other donors' samples. CDR3s include the opening cysteine and the closing phenylalanine or tryptophan. The order of the fields is V gene, J gene, clone size, CDR3 protein. Rows may omit the clone size; those that give it use once, few, many or a size class.

TRBV28,TRBJ1-2,NA,CASTSGTRAGGYTF
TRBV2,TRBJ2-1,NA,CASHLLGIYNEQFF
TRBV6-6,TRBJ2-2,NA,CASGKAGTSVTGELFF
TRBV29-1,NA,NA,CSATQGYEQYF
TRBV7-8,TRBJ2-7,NA,CASGLTGGLFYEQYF
TRBV6-4,TRBJ2-3,NA,CASSKLGGSTDTQYF
TRBV11-2,TRBJ1-2,NA,CASSGGQGFYGYTF
TRBV6-1,TRBJ2-1,NA,CASSESSSYNEQFF
TRBV7-3,TRBJ2-1,NA,CASSLTTAAGGNEQFF
TRBV7-2,TRBJ1-3,NA,CASSLDRLGNTIYF
TRBV2,TRBJ1-5,NA,CASSVSVGGTNSNQPQHF
TRBV7-2,TRBJ2-3,NA,CASSPSRTDTQYF
TRBV6-6,TRBJ2-3,NA,CASSPGRDTQYF
TRBV2,TRBJ1-4,NA,CASSEWTGDGEKLFF
TRBV16,TRBJ2-1,NA,CASEPSGRANEQFF
TRBV7-3,TRBJ2-1,once,CASSLLAGGLPFF
TRBV19,TRBJ1-2,few,CASSINGYYGYTF
TRBV6-1,TRBJ2-4,NA,CAIDEKGSVNIQYF
TRBV2,TRBJ2-5,NA,CASRRGRETQYF
TRBV9,TRBJ2-5,NA,CASSPTGQVEETQYF
TRBV7-7,NA,NA,CASSLGTSALDEQYF
TRBV4-1,TRBJ2-1,NA,CASSRGTWTKMGEEQFF
TRBV5-4,TRBJ2-5,NA,CASRTDLETQYF
TRBV2,TRBJ1-5,few,CASSGPGGGNQPQHF
TRBV7-9,TRBJ2-7,NA,CASDGTGTGNNEQYF
TRBV23-1,TRBJ1-3,NA,CASSHRGPPRNTIYF
TRBV5-1,TRBJ1-2,NA,CASSLGTGYGGYTF
TRBV7-2,TRBJ2-5,NA,CASTLMAGGQETQYF
TRBV5-1,TRBJ1-4,NA,CASSLNPVGEKLFF
TRBV5-1,TRBJ2-7,few,CASSGQGDEQYF
TRBV4-2,TRBJ2-5,NA,CASSQEGTVQETQYF
TRBV5-1,TRBJ2-5,NA,CASSLFVGETQYF
TRBV28,TRBJ1-4,NA,CASRWGETNEKLFF